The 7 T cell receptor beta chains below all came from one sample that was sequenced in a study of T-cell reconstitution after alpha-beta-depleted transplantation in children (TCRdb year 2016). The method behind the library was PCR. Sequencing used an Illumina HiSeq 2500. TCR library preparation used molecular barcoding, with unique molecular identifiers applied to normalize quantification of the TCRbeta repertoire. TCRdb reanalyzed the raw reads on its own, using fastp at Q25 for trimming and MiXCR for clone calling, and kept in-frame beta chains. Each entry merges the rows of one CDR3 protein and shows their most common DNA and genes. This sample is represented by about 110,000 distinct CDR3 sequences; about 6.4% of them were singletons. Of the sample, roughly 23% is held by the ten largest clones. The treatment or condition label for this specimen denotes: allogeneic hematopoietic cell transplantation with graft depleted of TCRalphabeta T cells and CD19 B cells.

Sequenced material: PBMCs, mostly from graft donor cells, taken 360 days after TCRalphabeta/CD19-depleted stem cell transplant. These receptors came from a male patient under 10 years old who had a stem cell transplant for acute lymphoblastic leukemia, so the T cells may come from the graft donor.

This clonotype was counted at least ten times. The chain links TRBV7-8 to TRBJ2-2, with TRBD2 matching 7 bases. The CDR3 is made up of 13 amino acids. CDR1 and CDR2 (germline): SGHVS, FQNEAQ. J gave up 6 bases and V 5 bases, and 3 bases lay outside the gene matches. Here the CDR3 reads CASSQLAPGELFF. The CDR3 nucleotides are TGTGCCAGCAGCCAACTAGCGCCCGGGGAGCTGTTTTTT. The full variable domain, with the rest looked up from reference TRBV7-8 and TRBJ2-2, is GAGVSQSPRYKVAKRGQDVALRCDPISGHVSLFWYQQALGQGPEFLTYFQNEAQLDKSGLPSDRFFAERPEGSVSTLKIQRTQQEDSAVYLCASSQLAPGELFFGEGSRLTVL.

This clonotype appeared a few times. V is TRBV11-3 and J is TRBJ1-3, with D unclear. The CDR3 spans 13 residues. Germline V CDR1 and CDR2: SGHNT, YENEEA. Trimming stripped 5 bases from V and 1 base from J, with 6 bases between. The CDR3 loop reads CASSKSSGNTIYF. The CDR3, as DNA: TGTGCCAGCAGCAAGAGTTCTGGAAACACCATATATTTT. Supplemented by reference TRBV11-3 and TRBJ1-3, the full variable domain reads EAGVVQSPRYKIIEKKQPVAFWCNPISGHNTLYWYLQNLGQGPELLIRYENEEAVDDSQLPKDRFSAERLKGVDSTLKIQPAELGDSAVYLCASSKSSGNTIYFGEGSWLTVV.

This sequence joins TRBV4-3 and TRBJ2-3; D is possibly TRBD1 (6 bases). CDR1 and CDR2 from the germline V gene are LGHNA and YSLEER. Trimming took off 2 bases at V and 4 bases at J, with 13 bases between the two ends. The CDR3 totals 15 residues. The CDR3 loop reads CASSQQGRRADTQYF. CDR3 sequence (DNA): TGCGCCAGCAGCCAACAGGGGCGCCGAGCAGATACGCAGTATTTT.

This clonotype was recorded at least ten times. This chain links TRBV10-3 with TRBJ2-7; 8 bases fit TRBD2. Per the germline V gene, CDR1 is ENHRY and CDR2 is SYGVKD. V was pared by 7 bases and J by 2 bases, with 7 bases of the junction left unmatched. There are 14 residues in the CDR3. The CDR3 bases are TGTGCCATCAAGGCGGGGGGCTCAACCTACGAGCAGTACTTC. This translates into CAIKAGGSTYEQYF.

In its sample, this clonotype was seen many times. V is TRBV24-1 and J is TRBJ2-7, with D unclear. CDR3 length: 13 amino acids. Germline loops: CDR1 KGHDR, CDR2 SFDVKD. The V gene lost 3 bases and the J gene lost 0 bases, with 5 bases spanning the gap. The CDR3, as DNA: TGTGCCACCAGTGATCCAGTCTCCTACGAGCAGTACTTC. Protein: CATSDPVSYEQYF.

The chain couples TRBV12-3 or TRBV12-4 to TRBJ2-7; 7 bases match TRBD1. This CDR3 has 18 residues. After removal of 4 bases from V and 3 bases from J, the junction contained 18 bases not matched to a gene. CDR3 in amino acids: CASSSQSRPSGQFYEQYF. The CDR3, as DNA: TGTGCCAGCAGTTCCCAATCCCGTCCCTCGGGACAGTTCTACGAGCAGTACTTC.

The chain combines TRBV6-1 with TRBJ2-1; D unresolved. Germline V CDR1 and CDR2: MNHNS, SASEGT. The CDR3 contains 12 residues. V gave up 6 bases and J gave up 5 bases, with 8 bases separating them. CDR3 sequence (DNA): TGTGCCAGCAGCCCTACGAACAATGAGCAGTTCTTC. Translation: CASSPTNNEQFF.